Presented here are 5 T cell receptor beta chains from one specimen sequenced in a study of blood T cell repertoires in COVID-19. Produced via immunoSEQ multiplex PCR; TCRdb's table is partial and in-frame only. Of about 390,000 clones detected, more than 70% appear once; the ten largest clones hold 2% to 2.5%. The sequenced material came from peripheral blood. These receptors all stem from a woman aged 55-70 years with COVID-19, enrolled during active disease.

V and J are TRBV6-5 and TRBJ2-7; 7 bases align to TRBD1. Germline CDR1 and CDR2: MNHEY and SVGAGI. This CDR3 contains 15 residues. The trim removed 7 bases at V and 1 base at J, leaving 10 bases unmatched. The chain's CDR3 is CASNPMTGSSYEQYF. CDR3 nucleotides: TGTGCCAGCAATCCAATGACAGGGTCATCCTACGAGCAGTACTTC.

The rearrangement joins TRBV5-5 to TRBJ1-5; D gene unclear. Germline V CDR1 and CDR2: SGHKS, YYEKEE (reference sequence). Trimming pared 4 bases from V and 6 bases from J, leaving 20 bases between. The CDR3 length is 16 residues. CDR3 sequence (DNA): TGTGCCAGCAGCCTCGTGAGTGGCCGGGGTGGTCAGCCCCAGCATTTT. It translates to CASSLVSGRGGQPQHF.

This clone was counted a few times. The genes are TRBV19 and TRBJ1-6; TRBD1 is a possible D gene (5 bases). There are 13 residues in the CDR3. From germline, CDR1 is LNHDA and CDR2 SQIVND (reference sequence). The V end was cut by 7 bases, the J end by 12 bases, with 16 bases between. In DNA form, the CDR3 reads TGTGCCAGTATCGCGGGGCCGGGGGTACCCCTCCACTTT. Protein sequence: CASIAGPGVPLHF.

This chain connects TRBV7-9 to TRBJ1-4, with 9 bases that match TRBD1. Germline assignment: CDR1 SEHNR and CDR2 FQNEAQ (reference sequence). This CDR3 comprises 13 residues. V shed 10 bases and J 6 bases; nucleotides not matched to a gene: 6. CDR3 in amino acids: CATTGTGYEKLFF. The CDR3 bases are TGTGCCACTACCGGGACAGGGTATGAAAAACTGTTTTTT.

This chain links TRBV6-6 with TRBJ2-3, with 10 bases that match TRBD2. The CDR3 is made up of 19 amino acids. Germline V gives CDR1 MNHNY, CDR2 SVGAGI (reference sequence). J lost 2 bases, V lost 5 bases, and 16 bases had no gene match. The CDR3 is CASSPYTEPSGGVTDTQYF. Written as DNA, the CDR3 is TGTGCCAGCAGTCCGTATACAGAGCCTAGCGGGGGAGTCACAGATACGCAGTATTTT.